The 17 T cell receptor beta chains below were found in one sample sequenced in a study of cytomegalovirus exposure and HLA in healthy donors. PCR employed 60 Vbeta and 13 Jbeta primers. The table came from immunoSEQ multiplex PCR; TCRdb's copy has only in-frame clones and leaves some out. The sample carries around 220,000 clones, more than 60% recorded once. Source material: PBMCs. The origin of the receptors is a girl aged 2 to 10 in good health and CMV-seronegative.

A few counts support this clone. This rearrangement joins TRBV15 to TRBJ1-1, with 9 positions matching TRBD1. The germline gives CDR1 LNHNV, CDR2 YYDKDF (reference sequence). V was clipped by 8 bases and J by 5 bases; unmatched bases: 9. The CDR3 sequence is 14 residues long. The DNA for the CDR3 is TGTGCCACCCTTGACAGGGGGAGATCAACTGAAGCTTTCTTT. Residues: CATLDRGRSTEAFF. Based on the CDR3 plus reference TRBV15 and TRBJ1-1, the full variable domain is DAMVIQNPRYQVTQFGKPVTLSCSQTLNHNVMYWYQQKSSQAPKLLFHYYDKDFNNEADTPDNFQSRRPNTSFCFLDIRSPGLGDTAMYLCATLDRGRSTEAFFGQGTRLTVV.

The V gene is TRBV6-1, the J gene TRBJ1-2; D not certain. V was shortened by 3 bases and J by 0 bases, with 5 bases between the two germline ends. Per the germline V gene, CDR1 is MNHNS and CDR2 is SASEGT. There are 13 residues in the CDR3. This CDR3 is CASSDHPNYGYTF. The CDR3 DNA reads TGTGCCAGCAGTGACCATCCTAACTATGGCTACACCTTC.

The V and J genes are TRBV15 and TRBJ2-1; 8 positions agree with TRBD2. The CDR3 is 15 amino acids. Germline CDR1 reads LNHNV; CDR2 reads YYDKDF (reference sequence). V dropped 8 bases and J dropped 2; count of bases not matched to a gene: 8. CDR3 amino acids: CATGNETSAYNEQFF. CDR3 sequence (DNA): TGTGCCACCGGGAACGAGACTAGCGCCTACAATGAGCAGTTCTTC.

The CDR3 loop reads CASLAITDTQYF. The CDR3 nucleotides read TGTGCCAGCCTGGCAATCACAGATACGCAGTATTTT. The chain recombines TRBV7-9 with TRBJ2-3; D remains unclear. The length of the CDR3 is 12 residues. CDR1 is SEHNR, CDR2 FQNEAQ, per germline (reference sequence). The V and J ends lost 8 bases and 2 bases respectively, with 8 bases between them.

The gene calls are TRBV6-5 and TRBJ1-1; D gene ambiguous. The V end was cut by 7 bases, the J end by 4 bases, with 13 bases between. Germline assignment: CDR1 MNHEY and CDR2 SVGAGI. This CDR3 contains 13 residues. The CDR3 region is CASNPMPSTEAFF. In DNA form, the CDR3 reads TGTGCCAGCAATCCGATGCCGAGCACTGAAGCTTTCTTT.

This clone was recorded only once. CDR3 bases: TGTGCCAGCAGCCCCCAGGACAGGCCGTGGGATGAGCAGTTCTTC. It is translated as CASSPQDRPWDEQFF. The chain has TRBV6-5 and TRBJ2-1; 7 bases agree with TRBD1. Germline-derived CDR1 and CDR2 are MNHEY and SVGAGI. J was trimmed by 8 bases and V by 6 bases; bases with no gene match: 13. The CDR3 has 15 amino acids.

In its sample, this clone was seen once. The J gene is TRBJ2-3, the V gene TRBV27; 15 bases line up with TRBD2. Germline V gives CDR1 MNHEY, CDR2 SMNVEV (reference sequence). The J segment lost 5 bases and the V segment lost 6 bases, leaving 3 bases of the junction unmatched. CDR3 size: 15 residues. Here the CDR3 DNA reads TGTGCCAGCAGGGGACTAGCGGGGGGCCAAGATACGCAGTATTTT. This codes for CASRGLAGGQDTQYF.

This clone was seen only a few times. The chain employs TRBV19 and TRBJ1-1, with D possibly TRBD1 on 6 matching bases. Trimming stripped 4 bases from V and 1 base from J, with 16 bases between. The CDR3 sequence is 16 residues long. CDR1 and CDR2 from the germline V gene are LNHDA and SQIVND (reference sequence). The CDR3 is CASSSQDSWSNTEAFF. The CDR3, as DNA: TGTGCCAGTAGTAGTCAGGACAGCTGGTCGAACACTGAAGCTTTCTTT.

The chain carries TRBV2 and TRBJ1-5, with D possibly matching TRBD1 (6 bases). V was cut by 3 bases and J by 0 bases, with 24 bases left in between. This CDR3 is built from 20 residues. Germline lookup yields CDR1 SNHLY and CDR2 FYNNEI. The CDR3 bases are TGTGCCAGCAGTGACAAGGGAGGGCAGGGGAAGGACTATAGCAATCAGCCCCAGCATTTT. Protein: CASSDKGGQGKDYSNQPQHF.

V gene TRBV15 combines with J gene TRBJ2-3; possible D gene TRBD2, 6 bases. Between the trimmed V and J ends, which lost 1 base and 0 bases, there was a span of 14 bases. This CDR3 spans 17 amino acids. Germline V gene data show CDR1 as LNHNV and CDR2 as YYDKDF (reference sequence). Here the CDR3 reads CATSRVGREASTDTQYF. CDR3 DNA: TGTGCCACCAGCAGAGTGGGCAGGGAGGCGAGCACAGATACGCAGTATTTT.

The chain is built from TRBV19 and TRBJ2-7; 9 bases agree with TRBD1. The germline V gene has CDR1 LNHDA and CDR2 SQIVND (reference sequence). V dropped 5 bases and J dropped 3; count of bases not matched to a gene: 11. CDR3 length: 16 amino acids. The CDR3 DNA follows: TGTGCCAGTAGTGGACCCCCGGGACAGGGTATCTACGAGCAGTACTTC. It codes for CASSGPPGQGIYEQYF. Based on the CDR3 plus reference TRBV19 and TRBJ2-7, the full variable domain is DGGITQSPKYLFRKEGQNVTLSCEQNLNHDAMYWYRQDPGQGLRLIYYSQIVNDFQKGDIAEGYSVSREKKESFPLTVTSAQKNPTAFYLCASSGPPGQGIYEQYFGPGTRLTVT.

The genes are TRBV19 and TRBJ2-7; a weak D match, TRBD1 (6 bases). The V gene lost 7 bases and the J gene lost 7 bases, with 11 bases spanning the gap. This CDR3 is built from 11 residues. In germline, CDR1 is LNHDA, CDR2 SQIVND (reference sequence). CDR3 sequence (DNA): TGTGCCAGTAATTGGACAGCTGAGCAGTACTTC. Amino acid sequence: CASNWTAEQYF.

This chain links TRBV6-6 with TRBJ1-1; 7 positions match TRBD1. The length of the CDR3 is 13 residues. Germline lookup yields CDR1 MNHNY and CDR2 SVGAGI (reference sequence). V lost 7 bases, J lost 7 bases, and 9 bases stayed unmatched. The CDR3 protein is CASNDREVGEAFF. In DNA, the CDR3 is TGTGCCAGCAACGACAGGGAGGTGGGTGAAGCTTTCTTT.

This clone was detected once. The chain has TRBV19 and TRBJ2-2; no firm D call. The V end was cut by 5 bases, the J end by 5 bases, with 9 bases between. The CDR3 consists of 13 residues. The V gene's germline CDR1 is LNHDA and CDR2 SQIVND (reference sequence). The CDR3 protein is CASSQQKTGELFF. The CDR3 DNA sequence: TGTGCCAGTAGTCAACAGAAGACCGGGGAGCTGTTTTTT.

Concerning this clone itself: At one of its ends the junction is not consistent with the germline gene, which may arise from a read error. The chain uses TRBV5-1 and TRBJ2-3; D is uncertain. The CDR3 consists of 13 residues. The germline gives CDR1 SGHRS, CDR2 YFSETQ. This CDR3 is CAGSLELTDTQYF. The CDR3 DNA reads TGCGCCGGCAGCTTGGAGCTTACAGATACGCAGTATTTT.

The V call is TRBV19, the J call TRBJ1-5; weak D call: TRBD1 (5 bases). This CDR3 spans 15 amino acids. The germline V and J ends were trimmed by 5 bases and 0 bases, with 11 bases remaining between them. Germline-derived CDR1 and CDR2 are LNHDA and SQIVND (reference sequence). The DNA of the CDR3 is TGTGCCAGTAGTCCTCAGGGCTATAGCAATCAGCCCCAGCATTTT. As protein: CASSPQGYSNQPQHF.

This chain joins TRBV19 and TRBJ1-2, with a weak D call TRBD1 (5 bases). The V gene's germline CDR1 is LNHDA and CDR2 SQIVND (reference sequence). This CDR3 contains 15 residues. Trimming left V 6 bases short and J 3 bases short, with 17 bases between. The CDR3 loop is CASRHLAGLYYGYTF. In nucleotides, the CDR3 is TGTGCCAGTAGACATCTGGCAGGGCTTTACTATGGCTACACCTTC.